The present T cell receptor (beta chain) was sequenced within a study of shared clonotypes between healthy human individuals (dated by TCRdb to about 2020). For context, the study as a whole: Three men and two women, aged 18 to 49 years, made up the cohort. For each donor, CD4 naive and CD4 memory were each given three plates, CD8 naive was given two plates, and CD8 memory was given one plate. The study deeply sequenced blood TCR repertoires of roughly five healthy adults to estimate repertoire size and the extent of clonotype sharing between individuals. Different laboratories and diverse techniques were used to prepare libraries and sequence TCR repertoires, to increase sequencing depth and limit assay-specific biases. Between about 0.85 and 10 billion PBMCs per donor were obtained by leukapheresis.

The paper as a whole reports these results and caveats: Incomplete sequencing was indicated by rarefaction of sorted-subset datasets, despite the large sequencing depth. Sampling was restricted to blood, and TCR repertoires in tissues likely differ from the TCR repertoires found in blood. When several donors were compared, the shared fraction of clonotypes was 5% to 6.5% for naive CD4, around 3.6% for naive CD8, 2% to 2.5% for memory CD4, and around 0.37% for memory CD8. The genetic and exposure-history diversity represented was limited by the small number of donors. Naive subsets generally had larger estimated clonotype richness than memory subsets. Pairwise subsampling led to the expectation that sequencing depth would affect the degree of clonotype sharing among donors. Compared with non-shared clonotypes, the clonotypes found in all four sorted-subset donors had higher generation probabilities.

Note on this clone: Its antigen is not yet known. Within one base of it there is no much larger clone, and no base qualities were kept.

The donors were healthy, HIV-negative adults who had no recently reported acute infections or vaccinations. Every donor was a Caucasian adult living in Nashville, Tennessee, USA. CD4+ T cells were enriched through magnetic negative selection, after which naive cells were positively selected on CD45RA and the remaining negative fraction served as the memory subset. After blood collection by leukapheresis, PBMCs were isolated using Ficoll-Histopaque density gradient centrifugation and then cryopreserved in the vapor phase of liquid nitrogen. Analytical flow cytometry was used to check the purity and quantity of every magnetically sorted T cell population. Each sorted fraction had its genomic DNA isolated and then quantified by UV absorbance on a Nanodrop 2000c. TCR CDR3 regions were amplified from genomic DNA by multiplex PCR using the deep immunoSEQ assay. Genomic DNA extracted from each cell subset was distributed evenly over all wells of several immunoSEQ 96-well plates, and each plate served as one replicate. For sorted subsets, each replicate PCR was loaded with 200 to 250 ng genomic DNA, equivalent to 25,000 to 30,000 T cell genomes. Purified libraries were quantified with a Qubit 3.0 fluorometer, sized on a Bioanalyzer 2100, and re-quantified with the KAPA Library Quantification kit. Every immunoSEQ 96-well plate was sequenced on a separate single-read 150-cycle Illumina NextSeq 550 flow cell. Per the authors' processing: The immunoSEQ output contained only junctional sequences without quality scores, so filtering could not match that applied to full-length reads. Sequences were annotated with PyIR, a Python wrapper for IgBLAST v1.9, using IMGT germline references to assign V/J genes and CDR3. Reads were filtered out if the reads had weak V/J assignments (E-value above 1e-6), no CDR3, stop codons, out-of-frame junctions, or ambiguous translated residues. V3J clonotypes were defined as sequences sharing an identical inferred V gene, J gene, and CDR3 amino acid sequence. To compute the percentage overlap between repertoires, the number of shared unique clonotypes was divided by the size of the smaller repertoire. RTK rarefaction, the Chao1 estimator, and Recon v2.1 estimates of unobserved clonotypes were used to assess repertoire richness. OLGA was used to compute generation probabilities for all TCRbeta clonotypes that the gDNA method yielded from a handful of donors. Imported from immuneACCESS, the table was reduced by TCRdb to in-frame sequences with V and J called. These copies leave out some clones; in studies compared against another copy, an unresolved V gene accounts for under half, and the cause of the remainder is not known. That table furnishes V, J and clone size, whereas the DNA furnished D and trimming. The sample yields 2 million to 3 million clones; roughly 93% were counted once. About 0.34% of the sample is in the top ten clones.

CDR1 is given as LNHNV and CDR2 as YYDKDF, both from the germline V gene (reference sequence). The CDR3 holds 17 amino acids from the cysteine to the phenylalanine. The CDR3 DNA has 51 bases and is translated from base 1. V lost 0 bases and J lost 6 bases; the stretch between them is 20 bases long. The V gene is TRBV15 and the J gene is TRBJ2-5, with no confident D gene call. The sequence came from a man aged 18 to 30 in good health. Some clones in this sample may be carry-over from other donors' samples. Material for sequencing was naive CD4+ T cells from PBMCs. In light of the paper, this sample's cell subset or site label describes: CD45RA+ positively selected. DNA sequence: TGTGCCACCAGCAGAGATCTGGGCAGCACACCCGCGAAGACCCAGTACTTC. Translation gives CATSRDLGSTPAKTQYF.